This record looks at one T cell receptor (beta chain) sequence and its context. The antigen is undetermined. TCRdb reanalysed the multiplex PCR reads using MiXCR and keeps one entry per CDR3 protein. This sample yields roughly 220,000 distinct CDR3 sequences, of which less than 40% are seen a single time; approximately 3.5% belongs to the top ten. The data were obtained in a study of breast tumors, draining lymph nodes, adjacent tissues. Germline V CDR1 and CDR2: MNHNS, SASEGT. The CDR3 extends over 17 amino acids. Trimming shortened V by 5 bases and J by 0 bases, and 14 bases separated the two germline ends. The lymph nodes were axillary draining lymph nodes from breast cancer patients. General study points: Compared with basal-like, luminal-like tumors shared significantly more repertoire with nontumor tissue. Tumor T cell lymph node origin was a supported hypothesis, not proven.

Specimen: axillary lymph node tissue. The chain is built from TRBV6-1 and TRBJ1-6, with a tentative D call TRBD1 (5 bases). This TCR came from a female donor with breast cancer. Some clones in this sample may be carry-over from other donors' samples. Written as DNA, the CDR3 is TGTGCCAGCAGTCACCCGGGGAGGGGCTCCTATAATTCACCCCTCCACTTT. Protein: CASSHPGRGSYNSPLHF.